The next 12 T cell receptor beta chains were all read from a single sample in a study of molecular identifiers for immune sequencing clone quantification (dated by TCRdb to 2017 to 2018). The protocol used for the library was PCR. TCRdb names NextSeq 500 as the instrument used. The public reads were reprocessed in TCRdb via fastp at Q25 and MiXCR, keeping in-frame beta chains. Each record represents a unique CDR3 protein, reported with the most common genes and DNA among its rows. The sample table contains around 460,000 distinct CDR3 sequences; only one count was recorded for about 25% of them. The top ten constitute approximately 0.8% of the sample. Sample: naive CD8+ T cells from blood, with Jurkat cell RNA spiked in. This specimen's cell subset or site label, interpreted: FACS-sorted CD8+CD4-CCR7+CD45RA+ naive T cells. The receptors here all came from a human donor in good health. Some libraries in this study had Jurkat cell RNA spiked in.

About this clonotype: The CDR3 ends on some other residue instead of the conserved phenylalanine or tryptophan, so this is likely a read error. The CDR3 here is CASSQGLARTADTQYL. Written as DNA, the CDR3 is TGTGCCAGCAGCCAGGGACTAGCGCGGACGGCAGATACGCAGTATCTT. The rearrangement uses TRBV4-2 and TRBJ2-3, with TRBD2 matching 10 bases. V dropped 3 bases and J dropped 4; count of bases not matched to a gene: 7. The CDR3 is made up of 16 amino acids. Germline CDR1 and CDR2: LGHNA and YNFKEQ.

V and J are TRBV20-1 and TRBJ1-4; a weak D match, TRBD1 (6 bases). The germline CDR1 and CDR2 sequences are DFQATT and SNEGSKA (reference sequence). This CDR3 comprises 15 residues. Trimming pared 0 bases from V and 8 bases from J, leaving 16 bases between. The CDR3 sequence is CSARDEWGAGEKLFF. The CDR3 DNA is TGCAGTGCTAGAGATGAATGGGGGGCTGGGGAAAAACTGTTTTTT.

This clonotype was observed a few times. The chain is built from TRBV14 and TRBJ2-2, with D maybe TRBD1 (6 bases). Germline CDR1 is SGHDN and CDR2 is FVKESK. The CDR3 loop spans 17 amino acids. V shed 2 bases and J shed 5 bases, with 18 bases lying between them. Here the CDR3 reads CASSQPGHLWPTGELFF. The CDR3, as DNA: TGTGCCAGCAGCCAACCGGGACACCTTTGGCCGACCGGGGAGCTGTTTTTT.

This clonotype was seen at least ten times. The CDR3 DNA is TGCGCCAGCAGCCAAGATGTTTTCCTCCCCTACGAGCAGTACTTC. It codes for CASSQDVFLPYEQYF. The chain carries TRBV4-3 and TRBJ2-7; the D is unclear. V lost 0 bases and J lost 2, with 11 bases in between. The germline V gene encodes CDR1 LGHNA and CDR2 YSLEER. This CDR3 has 15 residues.

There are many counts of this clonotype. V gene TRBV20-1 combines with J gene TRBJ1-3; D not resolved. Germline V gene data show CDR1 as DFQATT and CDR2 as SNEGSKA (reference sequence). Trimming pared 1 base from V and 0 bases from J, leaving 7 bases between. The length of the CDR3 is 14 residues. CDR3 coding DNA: TGCAGTGCTAGAGCCGAGGACTCTGGAAACACCATATATTTT. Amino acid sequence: CSARAEDSGNTIYF.

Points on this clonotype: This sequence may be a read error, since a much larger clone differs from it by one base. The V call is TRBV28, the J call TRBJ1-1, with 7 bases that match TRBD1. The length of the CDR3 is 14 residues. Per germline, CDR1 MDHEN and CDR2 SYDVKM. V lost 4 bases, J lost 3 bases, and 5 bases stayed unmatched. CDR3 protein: CASSYRGGYTEAFF. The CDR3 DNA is TGTGCCAGCAGTTACAGGGGAGGGTACACTGAAGCTTTCTTT.

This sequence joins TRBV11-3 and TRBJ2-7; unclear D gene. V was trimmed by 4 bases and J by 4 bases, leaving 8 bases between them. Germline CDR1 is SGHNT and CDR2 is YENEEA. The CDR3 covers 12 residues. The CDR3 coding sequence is TGTGCCAGCAGCTCGCAAGATTACGAGCAGTACTTC. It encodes CASSSQDYEQYF. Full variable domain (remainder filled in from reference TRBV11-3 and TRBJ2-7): EAGVVQSPRYKIIEKKQPVAFWCNPISGHNTLYWYLQNLGQGPELLIRYENEEAVDDSQLPKDRFSAERLKGVDSTLKIQPAELGDSAVYLCASSSQDYEQYFGPGTRLTVT.

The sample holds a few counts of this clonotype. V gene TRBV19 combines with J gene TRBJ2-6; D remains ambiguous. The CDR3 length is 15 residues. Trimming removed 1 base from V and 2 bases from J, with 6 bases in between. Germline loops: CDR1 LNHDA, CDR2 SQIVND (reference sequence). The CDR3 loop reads CASSIGGAGANVLTF. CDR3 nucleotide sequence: TGTGCCAGTAGTATAGGTGGTGCTGGGGCCAACGTCCTGACTTTC.

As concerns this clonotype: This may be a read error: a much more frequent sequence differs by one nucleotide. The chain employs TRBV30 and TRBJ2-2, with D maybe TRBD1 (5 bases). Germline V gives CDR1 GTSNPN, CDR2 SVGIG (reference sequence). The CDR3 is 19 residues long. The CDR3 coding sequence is TGTGCCTGGAGTGTACAAAGCCAGGGTGCAAATTCGAACAGCGGGGAGCTGTTTTTT. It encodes CAWSVQSQGANSNSGELFF.

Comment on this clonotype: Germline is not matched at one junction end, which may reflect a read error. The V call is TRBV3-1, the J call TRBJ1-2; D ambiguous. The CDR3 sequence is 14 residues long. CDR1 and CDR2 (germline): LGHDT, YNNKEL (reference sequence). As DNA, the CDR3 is TGTGCCCGCAGCCAATCTGAAATTCTGGATGGCTACACCTTC. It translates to CARSQSEILDGYTF.

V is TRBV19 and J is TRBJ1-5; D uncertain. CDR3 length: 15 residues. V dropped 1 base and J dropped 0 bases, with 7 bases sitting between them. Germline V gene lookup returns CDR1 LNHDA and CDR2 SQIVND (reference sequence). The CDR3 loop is CASSIVAVSNQPQHF. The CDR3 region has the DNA TGTGCCAGTAGTATAGTGGCTGTTAGCAATCAGCCCCAGCATTTT.

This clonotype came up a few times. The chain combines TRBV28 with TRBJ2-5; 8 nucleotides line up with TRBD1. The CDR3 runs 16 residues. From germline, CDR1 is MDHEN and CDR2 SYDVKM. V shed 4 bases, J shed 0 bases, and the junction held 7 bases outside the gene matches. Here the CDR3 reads CASSSRTGMYQETQYF. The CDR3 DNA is TGTGCCAGCAGTTCCCGGACAGGGATGTACCAAGAGACCCAGTACTTC. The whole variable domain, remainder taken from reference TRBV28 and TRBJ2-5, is DVKVTQSSRYLVKRTGEKVFLECVQDMDHENMFWYRQDPGLGLRLIYFSYDVKMKEKGDIPEGYSVSREKKERFSLILESASTNQTSMYLCASSSRTGMYQETQYFGPGTRLLVL.